The rows below give T cell receptor beta chains drawn from one sample of a study of blood T cell repertoires in COVID-19. This table comes from immunoSEQ multiplex PCR, and its TCRdb copy is limited to in-frame clones, with some not included. The table includes some 87,000 clones, approximately 80% detected once. Material for sequencing was peripheral blood. The receptors were gathered from a human donor in a cohort sampled during active COVID-19. CDR3s include the opening cysteine and the closing phenylalanine or tryptophan. The order of the fields is V gene, J gene, clone size, D gene, CDR3 protein, CDR3 DNA. D genes are given only for firm matches. Rows may omit the clone size; those that give it use once, few, many or a size class.

>TRBV18|TRBJ2-3|few|TRBD2
CASSPRLADTDTQYF
TGTGCCAGCTCACCCAGGCTAGCGGACACAGATACGCAGTATTTT
>TRBV3-1/TRBV3-2|TRBJ1-4|once|TRBD1
CASSQDRGQVNEKLFF
TGTGCCAGCAGCCAAGATCGGGGACAGGTTAATGAAAAACTGTTTTTT
>TRBV2|TRBJ1-1|once|TRBD1
CASKKTGGTTEAFF
TGTGCCAGCAAAAAGACAGGGGGTACCACTGAAGCTTTCTTT
>TRBV6-5|TRBJ2-5|NA|TRBD1
CASSLGLASGGQYF
TGTGCCAGCAGTTTGGGGCTAGCTTCAGGGGGCCAGTACTTC
>TRBV19|TRBJ1-1|NA|NA
CASALRASGGTEAFF
TGTGCCAGCGCACTCAGGGCCTCCGGGGGGACTGAAGCTTTCTTT
>TRBV30|TRBJ1-1|NA|NA
CAWSVGLGSVTEAFF
TGTGCCTGGAGTGTTGGACTCGGTTCAGTCACTGAAGCTTTCTTT
>TRBV11-2|TRBJ1-2|once|TRBD1
CASSSGQGYGYTF
TGTGCCAGCAGCTCGGGACAGGGATATGGCTACACCTTC
>TRBV9|TRBJ1-6|NA|NA
CASSVEGLGNSPLHF
TGTGCCAGCAGCGTAGAGGGACTGGGTAATTCACCCCTCCACTTT
>TRBV28|TRBJ2-5|NA|NA
CASSPGRKGETQYF
TGTGCCAGCAGTCCCGGGCGAAAGGGGGAGACCCAGTACTTC
>TRBV5-4|TRBJ2-1|NA|TRBD2
CASSLALASGINEQFF
TGTGCCAGCAGCTTGGCCCTCGCTAGCGGAATCAATGAGCAGTTCTTC
>TRBV18|TRBJ1-6|NA|TRBD1
CASSPAGQYNSPLHF
TGTGCCAGCTCACCGGCGGGACAGTATAATTCACCCCTCCACTTT
>TRBV5-1|TRBJ1-2|NA|NA
CASSSRTAYGYTF
TGCGCCAGCAGCTCTAGGACAGCCTATGGCTACACCTTC
>TRBV3-1/TRBV3-2|TRBJ1-6|NA|NA
CASSRLPSSYNSPLHF
TGTGCCAGCAGCAGACTCCCGAGCTCCTATAATTCACCCCTCCACTTT
>TRBV6-5|TRBJ2-5|NA|NA
CASSIGGIGTQYF
TGTGCCAGCAGCATAGGAGGGATTGGGACCCAGTACTTC
>TRBV6-2/TRBV6-3|TRBJ1-1|NA|NA
CASSPQLGQAVNTEAFF
TGTGCCAGCAGCCCCCAGTTGGGCCAGGCAGTGAACACTGAAGCTTTCTTT
>TRBV6-5|TRBJ2-7|NA|TRBD1
CASSYRDRGYEQYF
TGTGCCAGCAGTTACCGGGACAGGGGTTACGAGCAGTACTTC
>TRBV7-9|TRBJ2-3|few|NA
CASRSTGDTQYF
TGTGCCAGCAGATCCACCGGGGATACGCAGTATTTT
>TRBV7-6|TRBJ2-1|NA|NA
CASRVTESSYNEQFF
TGTGCCAGCAGAGTGACGGAGAGCTCCTACAATGAGCAGTTCTTC
>TRBV9|TRBJ1-5|NA|NA
CASARDNYSNQPQHF
TGTGCCAGCGCCCGGGACAACTATAGCAATCAGCCCCAGCATTTT
>TRBV7-2|TRBJ1-2|NA|TRBD1
CASSLTGTVNYGYTF
TGTGCCAGCAGCTTAACGGGGACAGTTAACTATGGCTACACCTTC
>TRBV5-4|TRBJ1-2|NA|NA
CASRAGSNYGYTF
TGTGCCAGCAGGGCGGGGAGTAACTATGGCTACACCTTC
>TRBV9|TRBJ2-2|NA|NA
CASSTSGAQPGELFF
TGTGCCAGCAGCACCTCAGGGGCGCAGCCCGGGGAGCTGTTTTTT
>TRBV5-1|TRBJ2-5|NA|NA
CASSWRGQDSLYF
TGCGCCAGCAGCTGGCGGGGTCAGGACTCTCTGTACTTC
>TRBV11-2|TRBJ1-1|NA|NA
CASSFLLRNTEAFF
TGTGCCAGCAGCTTTTTACTCCGGAACACTGAAGCTTTCTTT
>TRBV28|TRBJ1-1|NA|TRBD1
CASRPTGDSETEAFF
TGTGCCAGCAGACCCACAGGGGATTCGGAGACTGAAGCTTTCTTT
>TRBV6-5|TRBJ2-2|NA|NA
CASSAGNTGELFF
TGTGCCAGCTCGGCAGGGAACACCGGGGAGCTGTTTTTT
>TRBV3-1/TRBV3-2|TRBJ2-3|NA|TRBD2
CASSQENSGGARGTDTQYF
TGTGCCAGCAGCCAAGAAAATAGCGGGGGGGCCAGGGGCACAGATACGCAGTATTTT
>TRBV7-8|TRBJ2-7|NA|NA
CASSSPGTDSYEQYF
TGTGCCAGCAGCTCTCCCGGGACTGACTCCTACGAGCAGTACTTC
>TRBV9|TRBJ2-2|NA|NA
CASSVHRELATGELFF
TGTGCCAGCAGCGTTCACAGGGAGTTGGCAACCGGGGAGCTGTTTTTT
>TRBV3-1/TRBV3-2|TRBJ2-5|once|TRBD2
CASSGPGLPQETQYF
TGTGCCAGCAGCGGTCCGGGACTACCACAAGAGACCCAGTACTTC
>TRBV18|TRBJ2-5|NA|NA
CASSLTVQETQYF
TGTGCCAGCTCACTGACAGTCCAAGAGACCCAGTACTTC
>TRBV12-3/TRBV12-4|TRBJ2-3|NA|NA
CASGKGVADTQYF
TGTGCCAGCGGAAAGGGGGTGGCAGATACGCAGTATTTT
>TRBV5-3|TRBJ1-1|NA|NA
CARSPNGQRLNTEAFF
TGTGCCAGAAGTCCGAACGGACAGAGATTGAACACTGAAGCTTTCTTT
>TRBV29-1|TRBJ2-3|NA|NA
CSGRTDTQYF
TGCAGCGGCCGGACAGATACGCAGTATTTT
>TRBV30|TRBJ2-3|NA|NA
CAWRVGGTDTQYF
TGTGCCTGGAGGGTGGGCGGCACAGATACGCAGTATTTT
>TRBV4-3|TRBJ2-2|few|TRBD2
CASSRGGAYTGELFF
TGCGCCAGCAGCCGGGGAGGGGCTTACACCGGGGAGCTGTTTTTT
>TRBV5-1|TRBJ2-5|NA|NA
CASSPVGGYQETQYF
TGCGCCAGCAGCCCAGTCGGAGGGTATCAAGAGACCCAGTACTTC
>TRBV29-1|TRBJ2-7|NA|NA
CSVRQSEEQYF
TGCAGCGTCCGACAGTCTGAAGAGCAGTACTTC
>TRBV5-1|TRBJ2-1|few|TRBD2
CASSFLAGALGEQFF
TGCGCCAGCAGCTTCCTAGCGGGTGCCTTGGGTGAGCAGTTCTTC
>TRBV6-6|TRBJ1-2|once|TRBD1
CASRKGPGQGEYGYTF
TGTGCCAGCAGAAAAGGCCCGGGACAGGGCGAGTATGGCTACACCTTC
>TRBV7-9|TRBJ1-3|NA|NA
CASSALRWTPGFRGNTIYF
TGTGCCAGCAGTGCTTTAAGATGGACACCCGGTTTTCGCGGAAACACCATATATTTT
>TRBV6-2/TRBV6-3|TRBJ1-5|NA|TRBD1
CASTPQGQGSNQPQHF
TGTGCCAGCACCCCCCAGGGACAGGGGAGCAATCAGCCCCAGCATTTT
>TRBV14|TRBJ1-5|NA|NA
CASSQRGSNQPQHF
TGTGCCAGCAGCCAACGGGGTTCCAATCAGCCCCAGCATTTT
>TRBV15|TRBJ2-7|NA|NA
CATRGAGSHEQYF
TGTGCCACCAGGGGTGCGGGGAGCCACGAGCAGTACTTC
>TRBV5-6|TRBJ1-6|NA|NA
CASSLAGYWSDSPLHF
TGTGCCAGCAGCTTAGCAGGGTATTGGTCTGATTCACCCCTCCACTTT
>TRBV2|TRBJ2-3|once|TRBD1
CASSELTGTADTQYF
TGTGCCAGCAGTGAGCTGACAGGGACGGCAGATACGCAGTATTTT
>TRBV5-1|TRBJ2-1|NA|TRBD1
CASSFNPGQGGYNEQFF
TGCGCCAGCAGCTTCAACCCTGGACAGGGAGGCTACAATGAGCAGTTCTTC
>TRBV10-1|TRBJ2-3|once|TRBD2
CARPGSGGRCTDTQYF
TGCGCCCGCCCGGGTAGCGGGGGCCGTTGCACAGATACGCAGTATTTT
>TRBV5-1|TRBJ2-1|NA|NA
CASSSSAWQGGYNEQFF
TGCGCCAGCAGCTCGTCGGCCTGGCAAGGGGGATACAATGAGCAGTTCTTC
>TRBV24-1|TRBJ2-6|once|NA
CATSAADDSSSGANVLTF
TGTGCCACCAGTGCCGCCGATGACAGTAGCTCTGGGGCCAACGTCCTGACTTTC
>TRBV30|TRBJ1-6|NA|NA
CASGYSYNSPLHF
TGTGCCTCCGGTTACTCCTATAATTCACCCCTCCACTTT
>TRBV30|TRBJ1-6|few|NA
CAWSEKASSYNSPLHF
TGTGCCTGGAGCGAGAAAGCTAGCTCCTATAATTCACCCCTCCACTTT
>TRBV6-5|TRBJ2-7|NA|TRBD1
CASSSGQGVYEQYF
TGTGCCAGCAGCTCGGGACAGGGCGTTTACGAGCAGTACTTC
>TRBV24-1|TRBJ2-5|NA|NA
CATSDSGEQETQYF
TGTGCCACCAGTGACTCCGGGGAACAAGAGACCCAGTACTTC